This T cell receptor (beta chain) was captured by sequencing in a study of tissue T cells after allogeneic stem cell transplantation. Study-level findings and limits: Across patients, clones rarely overlapped, yet motif clusters were shared tissue-specifically.

The protocol was immunoSEQ multiplex PCR, while the TCRdb copy is restricted to in-frame clones and leaves out a portion. Of some 7,800 clones in the sample, 65% to 80% are singletons; the top ten hold 0.78%. The germline CDR1 and CDR2 sequences are LGHNA and YSYQKL. After removal of 1 base from V and 2 bases from J, the junction contained 5 bases not matched to a gene. The CDR3 contains 16 residues. Turning to this clone: Its antigen is currently unknown. Germline and genes: mouse. From the germline J gene comes the end of the CDR3, since the read stops 1 residue before it.

This clonotype was sampled from a female BALB/c mouse in good health. The strain's MHC haplotype is H2-d. This rearrangement joins TRBV2 to TRBJ2-5, with 8 bases identical to TRBD1. The sample comprised blood. The chain's CDR3 is CASSQADRAGQDTQYF. The DNA read from the CDR3 is TGTGCCAGCAGCCAAGCGGACAGGGCCGGCCAAGACACCCAGTAC.